One sample yielded the 30 T cell receptor beta chains listed below, sequenced in a study of blood T cell repertoires in COVID-19. Profiling relied on immunoSEQ multiplex PCR, and the TCRdb table lists in-frame clones only, not all of them. The sample records 250,000 to 350,000 clones, approximately 86% being singletons. The sample consisted of peripheral blood. These receptors were collected from a woman aged 50 to 60 with active or convalescent COVID-19.

The chain links TRBV6-2 or TRBV6-3 to TRBJ2-4; 10 positions match TRBD1. With 4 bases clipped from V and 7 bases from J, the junction kept 4 bases outside the gene matches. This CDR3 comprises 14 residues. Germline CDR1 MNHEY, CDR2 SVGEGT. The CDR3 nucleotides are TGTGCCAGCAGTTCGCCGGGACAGGGGAACATTCAGTACTTC. It codes for CASSSPGQGNIQYF.

V gene TRBV7-8 combines with J gene TRBJ2-3; 10 nucleotides agree with TRBD1. Losses at the gene ends were 6 bases for V and 4 bases for J; bases not matched to a gene: 16. CDR1 and CDR2 (germline): SGHVS, FQNEAQ. There are 18 residues in the CDR3. The CDR3 sequence is CASRRGDRDRGSSDTQYF. The CDR3 DNA reads TGTGCCAGCAGACGGGGGGACCGGGACAGGGGTTCTTCAGATACGCAGTATTTT.

The chain has TRBV10-3 and TRBJ1-3; TRBD1 is a possible D gene (5 bases). The V end was cut by 7 bases, the J end by 0 bases, with 10 bases between. This CDR3 region has 14 residues. Germline-derived CDR1 and CDR2 are ENHRY and SYGVKD. CDR3 sequence (DNA): TGTGCCATCACCAACAGGCTCTCTGGAAACACCATATATTTT. It encodes CAITNRLSGNTIYF.

The chain is built from TRBV25-1 and TRBJ1-2; 8 bases align to TRBD1. Per germline, CDR1 MGHDK and CDR2 SYGVNS. With V trimmed by 3 bases and J by 2 bases, 8 bases remained unmatched. The length of the CDR3 is 16 residues. CDR3 sequence (DNA): TGTGCCAGCAGTGAGGGTGGACAGGGCTCAAACTATGGCTACACCTTC. This encodes CASSEGGQGSNYGYTF.

The chain employs TRBV7-2 and TRBJ2-3; a possible D gene is TRBD2 (6 bases). Deletions cut 1 base from V and 0 bases from J, with 14 bases between. Germline V gene sequence: CDR1 SGHTA, CDR2 FQGNSA. The CDR3 sequence is 17 residues long. CDR3 amino acids: CASSLVFSGTSTDTQYF. The DNA for the CDR3 is TGTGCCAGCAGCTTAGTTTTTAGCGGAACTAGCACAGATACGCAGTATTTT. Full variable domain (missing parts from reference TRBV7-2 and TRBJ2-3): GAGVSQSPSNKVTEKGKDVELRCDPISGHTALYWYRQSLGQGLEFLIYFQGNSAPDKSGLPSDRFSAERTGGSVSTLTIQRTQQEDSAVYLCASSLVFSGTSTDTQYFGPGTRLTVL.

The chain is built from TRBV20-1 and TRBJ1-5, with D uncertain. CDR1 is DFQATT and CDR2 is SNEGSKA in the germline V gene (reference sequence). V was trimmed by 3 bases and J by 1 base, leaving 22 bases between them. This CDR3 has 18 residues. The CDR3 protein is CSASRAVFGVSSNQPQHF. The DNA of the CDR3 is TGCAGTGCTAGTCGGGCAGTGTTCGGGGTATCGAGCAATCAGCCCCAGCATTTT.

This chain links TRBV3-1 (or the pseudogene TRBV3-2) with TRBJ2-7; 8 nucleotides align to TRBD1. The germline V gene has CDR1 LGHDT and CDR2 YNNKEL (reference sequence). CDR3 length: 14 amino acids. The ends lost 1 base at V and 2 bases at J; junction bases unmatched: 1. The CDR3 coding sequence is TGTGCCAGCAGCCAAGGGACAGGGACCTACGAGCAGTACTTC. It is translated as CASSQGTGTYEQYF.

The V and J genes are TRBV2 and TRBJ1-6, with TRBD1 as a possible D gene (6 bases). Germline V gene lookup returns CDR1 SNHLY and CDR2 FYNNEI. V was cut by 11 bases and J by 7 bases, with 15 bases left in between. There are 13 residues in the CDR3. CDR3 sequence: CAGGGFRNSPLHF. The CDR3 DNA reads TGTGCCGGGGGGGGCTTTCGGAATTCACCCCTCCACTTT. The full variable domain, with the rest looked up from reference TRBV2 and TRBJ1-6, is EPEVTQTPSHQVTQMGQEVILRCVPISNHLYFYWYRQILGQKVEFLVSFYNNEISEKSEIFDDQFSVERPDGSNFTLKIRSTKLEDSAMYFCAGGGFRNSPLHFGNGTRLTVT.

This chain connects TRBV30 to TRBJ1-2, with TRBD1 as a possible D gene (5 bases). Germline CDR1 reads GTSNPN; CDR2 reads SVGIG (reference sequence). Trimming removed 2 bases at V and 5 bases at J, with 9 bases between. This CDR3 has 12 amino acids. In DNA form, the CDR3 reads TGTGCCTGGAGTAACGGGGGATATGGCTACACCTTC. Its protein is CAWSNGGYGYTF.

The V and J genes are TRBV11-1 and TRBJ2-2; 8 positions match TRBD1. J gave up 5 bases and V 5 bases, and 10 bases lay outside the gene matches. Germline-derived CDR1 and CDR2 are SGHAT and FQDESV (reference sequence). CDR3 length equals 16 residues. CDR3 protein: CASSPDRGRITGELFF. In DNA form, the CDR3 reads TGTGCCAGCAGCCCCGACAGGGGTCGAATAACCGGGGAGCTGTTTTTT.

The chain employs TRBV28 and TRBJ1-2; perhaps TRBD1 as D (5 bases). The germline CDR1 and CDR2 sequences are MDHEN and SYDVKM. Trimming left V 3 bases short and J 0 bases short, with 8 bases between. The CDR3 extends over 14 amino acids. The CDR3 is CASSLTAANYGYTF. DNA for the CDR3: TGTGCCAGCAGTTTGACAGCCGCTAACTATGGCTACACCTTC.

The rearrangement links TRBV30 to TRBJ1-5; a possible D gene is TRBD1 (5 bases). The ends were cut back, 3 bases at V and 4 bases at J, with 10 bases in the middle. Germline V CDR1 and CDR2: GTSNPN, SVGIG (reference sequence). The CDR3 sequence is 13 residues long. CDR3: CAWSVDRNQPQHF. CDR3 in DNA: TGTGCCTGGAGCGTCGACAGAAATCAGCCCCAGCATTTT. Filled out from reference TRBV30 and TRBJ1-5, the complete variable domain reads SQTIHQWPATLVQPVGSPLSLECTVEGTSNPNLYWYRQAAGRGLQLLFYSVGIGQISSEVPQNLSASRPQDRQFILSSKKLLLSDSGFYLCAWSVDRNQPQHFGDGTRLSIL.

V gene TRBV4-2 combines with J gene TRBJ1-2, with TRBD1 identical over 7 bases. Germline CDR1 is LGHNA and CDR2 is YNFKEQ. The CDR3 is made up of 16 amino acids. Trimming took 1 base from V and 4 from J; bases not matched to a gene: 9. CDR3 sequence: CASSQAGTEGIYGYTF. The CDR3 nucleotides read TGTGCCAGCAGCCAAGCCGGGACAGAAGGGATCTATGGCTACACCTTC.

In its sample, this clone was seen once. The genes are TRBV7-3 and TRBJ1-5, with 10 bases lining up with TRBD1. V was clipped by 5 bases and J by 3 bases; unmatched bases: 7. CDR3 length: 16 amino acids. Germline V gives CDR1 SGHTA, CDR2 FQGTGA. CDR3 region: CASSLKGQGSNQPQHF. The CDR3 region has the DNA TGTGCCAGCAGCCTAAAGGGACAGGGGTCCAATCAGCCCCAGCATTTT.

The chain has TRBV3-1 (or the pseudogene TRBV3-2) and TRBJ2-1; tentative D call: TRBD1 (5 bases). V lost 9 bases and J lost 4, with 19 bases in between. Germline CDR1 LGHDT, CDR2 YNNKEL (reference sequence). The CDR3 covers 15 residues. The CDR3: CARTEDDYTYNEQFF. CDR3 nucleotide sequence: TGTGCCAGGACAGAGGATGATTATACGTACAATGAGCAGTTCTTC.

This rearrangement joins TRBV16 to TRBJ2-1, with 9 bases that match TRBD2. The CDR3 runs to 15 residues. CDR1 KGHSY and CDR2 FQNENV come from the germline V gene. The junction had 3 bases not matched to a gene; V was cut back by 1 base and J by 5 bases. The CDR3 sequence: CASSQFLAGDNEQFF. CDR3 nucleotide sequence: TGTGCCAGCAGCCAATTTTTAGCGGGAGACAATGAGCAGTTCTTC.

The chain joins TRBV6-6 to TRBJ1-5; D might be TRBD1 (5 bases). The CDR3 covers 16 residues. Trimming cost V 2 bases and J 1 base, with 12 bases left between them. The germline V gene encodes CDR1 MNHNY and CDR2 SVGAGI (reference sequence). CDR3: CASSYPPGGSNQPQHF. The CDR3 DNA reads as TGTGCCAGCAGTTACCCTCCTGGGGGGAGCAATCAGCCCCAGCATTTT.

The chain combines TRBV7-9 with TRBJ1-5; 9 bases are shared with TRBD1. The CDR3 covers 17 residues. V trimming: 4 bases; J trimming: 2 bases; junction bases outside the gene matches: 9. Germline lookup yields CDR1 SEHNR and CDR2 FQNEAQ (reference sequence). Here the CDR3 DNA reads TGTGCCAGCAGCTCCGGCGGACAGGGGATTGGCAATCAGCCCCAGCATTTT. Translation: CASSSGGQGIGNQPQHF.

The chain uses TRBV23-1 and TRBJ2-7; a weak D match, TRBD1 (6 bases). TRBV23-1 is an ORF, with its function uncertain. This CDR3 region has 17 residues. The V end was cut by 6 bases, the J end by 2 bases, with 23 bases between. In DNA form, the CDR3 reads TGCGCCAGCAGCCCCTTGTGGGGACACATTTTTCCCTACGAGCAGTACTTC. It encodes CASSPLWGHIFPYEQYF.

The rearrangement links TRBV10-3 to TRBJ1-1; tentatively, D is TRBD1 (6 bases). The V end was cut by 0 bases, the J end by 0 bases, with 14 bases between. CDR1 is ENHRY, CDR2 SYGVKD, per germline. The CDR3 is made up of 17 amino acids. CDR3: CAISESFAGVLNTEAFF. Written as DNA, the CDR3 is TGTGCCATCAGTGAGTCATTTGCAGGGGTCTTGAACACTGAAGCTTTCTTT.

V usage is TRBV20-1 and J usage is TRBJ1-1; 7 bases line up with TRBD1. The CDR3 has 11 residues. The J segment lost 11 bases and the V segment lost 1 base, leaving 4 bases of the junction unmatched. CDR1 is DFQATT, CDR2 SNEGSKA, per germline (reference sequence). This chain's CDR3 is CSARGDRAAFF. CDR3 coding DNA: TGCAGTGCTAGAGGCGACAGGGCCGCTTTCTTT.

The CDR3 loop reads CASRDTTDLGHNEQFF. The CDR3 nucleotides read TGCGCCAGCAGGGACACGACAGATTTGGGGCACAATGAGCAGTTCTTC. J is TRBJ2-1 and V is TRBV5-1; tentative D call: TRBD1 (5 bases). The ends were cut back, 5 bases at V and 5 bases at J, with 20 bases in the middle. Germline V gives CDR1 SGHRS, CDR2 YFSETQ. The CDR3 runs to 16 residues.

The chain has TRBV2 and TRBJ1-2, with D unclear. V was shortened by 0 bases and J by 8 bases, with 13 bases between the two germline ends. Germline values: CDR1 SNHLY, CDR2 FYNNEI. This CDR3 is built from 14 residues. The CDR3 DNA reads TGTGCCAGCAGTGAAGCGCGGGGAACTCAAGGCTACACCTTC. This codes for CASSEARGTQGYTF. Full variable domain (missing parts from reference TRBV2 and TRBJ1-2): EPEVTQTPSHQVTQMGQEVILRCVPISNHLYFYWYRQILGQKVEFLVSFYNNEISEKSEIFDDQFSVERPDGSNFTLKIRSTKLEDSAMYFCASSEARGTQGYTFGSGTRLTVV.

V usage is TRBV10-3 and J usage is TRBJ2-1; TRBD2 matches at 11 bases. V shed 2 bases and J 9 bases; nucleotides not matched to a gene: 9. The CDR3 runs 16 residues. Germline CDR1 is ENHRY and CDR2 is SYGVKD. The CDR3 sequence: CAISERGTSGSGEQFF. The CDR3 coding sequence is TGTGCCATCAGTGAGAGAGGTACTAGCGGGAGTGGTGAGCAGTTCTTC.

In its sample, this clone was seen once. The chain employs TRBV5-1 and TRBJ2-1; possible D gene TRBD2, 6 bases. This CDR3 region has 15 residues. Germline V gene data show CDR1 as SGHRS and CDR2 as YFSETQ. With 0 bases removed from V and 9 bases from J, the gap between germline ends came to 16 bases. CDR3 in DNA: TGCGCCAGCAGCTTGGCCGGGGGTGCGGTCGCTGAGCAGTTCTTC. It is translated as CASSLAGGAVAEQFF.

This sequence joins TRBV5-1 and TRBJ1-1; D ambiguous. The CDR3 has 13 residues. From germline, CDR1 is SGHRS and CDR2 YFSETQ. The V gene lost 5 bases and the J gene lost 4 bases, with 12 bases spanning the gap. The CDR3 region is CASRAGTTTEAFF. CDR3 DNA: TGCGCCAGCAGGGCAGGTACAACCACTGAAGCTTTCTTT.

The chain employs TRBV6-1 and TRBJ2-1; D is perhaps TRBD1 (6 bases). The germline gives CDR1 MNHNS, CDR2 SASEGT. Trimming pared 3 bases from V and 6 bases from J, leaving 15 bases between. The CDR3 extends over 15 amino acids. CDR3 in amino acids: CASSDSPGAGNEQFF. The CDR3 coding sequence is TGTGCCAGCAGTGATTCTCCAGGGGCAGGCAATGAGCAGTTCTTC.

The V gene is TRBV5-4, the J gene TRBJ2-3; 9 nucleotides align to TRBD2. CDR3 length: 16 residues. The junction had 4 bases not matched to a gene; V was cut back by 2 bases and J by 0 bases. Germline V gives CDR1 SGHNT, CDR2 YYREEE (reference sequence). The CDR3 protein is CASSFKAGGSTDTQYF. CDR3 bases: TGTGCCAGCAGCTTTAAAGCGGGAGGAAGCACAGATACGCAGTATTTT.

The rearrangement joins TRBV5-5 to TRBJ1-3; D perhaps matches TRBD1 (5 bases). V shed 4 bases and J shed 4 bases, with 12 bases lying between them. Germline V lookup: CDR1 SGHKS, CDR2 YYEKEE (reference sequence). This CDR3 contains 14 residues. Here the CDR3 DNA reads TGTGCCAGCAGCAGAGCAGGGTTCGGAAACACCATATATTTT. Its translation is CASSRAGFGNTIYF.

The chain combines TRBV11-1 with TRBJ2-7; 9 bases match TRBD1. The CDR3 is 16 amino acids. The V and J ends lost 2 bases and 3 bases, in that order; junction bases with no gene match: 8. Germline-derived CDR1 and CDR2 are SGHAT and FQDESV (reference sequence). This CDR3 is CASSLTGGEWGYEQYF. CDR3 nucleotide sequence: TGTGCCAGCAGCTTAACAGGGGGCGAATGGGGCTACGAGCAGTACTTC.